This entry describes one TCR beta chain. This sample was taken from a study of OX40 agonist ivuxolimab in advanced cancers. Looking at the study overall: Across the patients, intravenous ivuxolimab was delivered every 2 weeks at 0.01 to 10 mg/kg.

Measured with immunoSEQ multiplex PCR; TCRdb has only the in-frame clones, and not every one. Among almost 50,000 clones, around 85% were seen once, and the ten largest hold 40% to 65%. Germline assignment: CDR1 LGHNA and CDR2 YNFKEQ. The CDR3 runs 14 residues. The ends lost 1 base at V and 8 bases at J; junction bases unmatched: 0. The sequencing here drew on CD4+ or CD8+ T cells sorted from blood, taken in a trial of the OX40 agonist ivuxolimab. The V and J genes are TRBV4-2 and TRBJ2-1, with TRBD2 identical over 12 bases. This receptor was obtained from an adult with an advanced solid tumor such as melanoma, head and neck, liver or kidney cancer. The CDR3 DNA reads as TGTGCCAGCAGCCAAGGGACTAGCGGGGATGAGCAGTTCTTC. The encoded protein is CASSQGTSGDEQFF.